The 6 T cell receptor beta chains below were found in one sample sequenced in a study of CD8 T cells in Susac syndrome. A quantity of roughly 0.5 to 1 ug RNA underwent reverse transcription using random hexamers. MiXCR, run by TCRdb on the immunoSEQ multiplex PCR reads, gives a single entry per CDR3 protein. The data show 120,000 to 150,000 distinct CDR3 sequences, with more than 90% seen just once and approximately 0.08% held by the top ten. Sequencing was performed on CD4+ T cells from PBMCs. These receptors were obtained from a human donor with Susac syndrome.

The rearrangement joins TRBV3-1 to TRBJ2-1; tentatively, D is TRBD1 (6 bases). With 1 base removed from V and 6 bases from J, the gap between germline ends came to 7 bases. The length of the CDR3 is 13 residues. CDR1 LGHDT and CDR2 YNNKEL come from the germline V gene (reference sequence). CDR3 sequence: CASSQAGVNEQFF. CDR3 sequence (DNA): TGTGCCAGCAGCCAAGCAGGGGTCAATGAGCAGTTCTTC.

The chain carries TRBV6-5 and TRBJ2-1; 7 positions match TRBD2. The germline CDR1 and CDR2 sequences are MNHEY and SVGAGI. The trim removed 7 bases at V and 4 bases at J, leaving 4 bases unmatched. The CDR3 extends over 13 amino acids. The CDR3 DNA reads TGTGCCAGCACAGCGGGGCGATACAATGAGCAGTTCTTC. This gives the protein CASTAGRYNEQFF.

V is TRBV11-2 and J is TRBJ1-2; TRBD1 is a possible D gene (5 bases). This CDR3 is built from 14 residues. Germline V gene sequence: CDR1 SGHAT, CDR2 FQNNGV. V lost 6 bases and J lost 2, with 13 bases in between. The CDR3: CASSTRAGNYGYTF. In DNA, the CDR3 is TGTGCCAGCAGTACCCGGGCAGGGAACTATGGCTACACCTTC.

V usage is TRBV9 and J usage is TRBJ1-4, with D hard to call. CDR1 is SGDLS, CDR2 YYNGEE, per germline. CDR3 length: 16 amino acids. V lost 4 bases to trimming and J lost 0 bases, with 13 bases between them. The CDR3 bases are TGTGCCAGCAGCCCCTTATTAGTAGCAACTAATGAAAAACTGTTTTTT. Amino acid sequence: CASSPLLVATNEKLFF.

CDR3 coding DNA: TGTGCCAGCAGTGAAGAGGGACTAGCGGGAACTGAGCAGTTCTTC. Encoded protein: CASSEEGLAGTEQFF. The chain carries TRBV2 and TRBJ2-1, with TRBD2 matching 13 bases. Germline values: CDR1 SNHLY, CDR2 FYNNEI. V trimming: 1 base; J trimming: 9 bases; junction bases outside the gene matches: 3. CDR3 length: 15 residues.

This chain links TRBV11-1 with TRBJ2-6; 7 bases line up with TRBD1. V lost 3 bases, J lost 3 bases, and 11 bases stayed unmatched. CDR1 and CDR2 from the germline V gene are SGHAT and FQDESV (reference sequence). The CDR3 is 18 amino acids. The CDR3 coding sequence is TGTGCCAGCAGCTTCCCTACAGGGGCGTTAGGTGGGGCCAACGTCCTGACTTTC. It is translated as CASSFPTGALGGANVLTF.